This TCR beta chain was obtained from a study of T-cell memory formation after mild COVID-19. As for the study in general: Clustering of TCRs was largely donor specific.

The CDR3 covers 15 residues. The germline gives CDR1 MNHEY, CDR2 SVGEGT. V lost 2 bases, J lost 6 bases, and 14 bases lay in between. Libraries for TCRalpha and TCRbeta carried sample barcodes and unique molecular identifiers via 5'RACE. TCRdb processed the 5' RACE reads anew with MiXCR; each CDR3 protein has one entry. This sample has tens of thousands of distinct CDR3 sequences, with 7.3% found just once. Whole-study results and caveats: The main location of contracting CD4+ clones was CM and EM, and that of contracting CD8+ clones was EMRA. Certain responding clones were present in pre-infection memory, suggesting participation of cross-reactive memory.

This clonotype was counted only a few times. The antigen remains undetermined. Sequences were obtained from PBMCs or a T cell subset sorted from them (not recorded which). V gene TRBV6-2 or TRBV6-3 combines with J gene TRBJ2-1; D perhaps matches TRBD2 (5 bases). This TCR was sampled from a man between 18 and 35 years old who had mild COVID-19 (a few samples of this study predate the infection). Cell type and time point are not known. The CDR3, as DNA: TGTGCCAGCAGTTACAGGGTCACTGGAGGCAATGAGCAGTTCTTC. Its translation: CASSYRVTGGNEQFF.